This T cell receptor beta chain was sequenced during a study of T-cell reconstitution after alpha-beta-depleted transplantation in children. Germline V gene lookup returns CDR1 SGHRS and CDR2 YFSETQ. This CDR3 has 15 residues. With V trimmed by 2 bases and J by 4 bases, 5 bases remained unmatched. About this clonotype itself: Its specificity is not known.

Study results and limitations: Diversity of TCRbeta at day 60 was high in some patients, arising from surviving recipient T cells and thymic progenitors. As was reported, about two months after transplant, alpha-beta T cells came from several hundred expanded graft clones. T-cell numbers and diversity, one year after transplant, stemmed largely from T cells that were newly produced.

A library of TCRbeta sequences, prepared with unique molecular identifiers, was generated. MiXCR, applied by TCRdb to the PCR reads, yields one record per CDR3 protein. The profile shows about 980,000 distinct CDR3 sequences, roughly 31% of them singletons. The receptor was isolated from a boy in the first two years of life who had a stem cell transplant for SCID, so the T cells may come from the graft donor. The specimen comprised PBMCs, mostly from graft donor cells, sampled 360 days after TCRalphabeta/CD19-depleted stem cell transplant. This sequence joins TRBV5-1 and TRBJ2-3; 9 positions agree with TRBD1. CDR3 amino acids: CASSFRDRASDTQYF. The CDR3 DNA is TGCGCCAGCAGCTTCCGGGACAGGGCCTCAGATACGCAGTATTTT.